The 16 T cell receptor beta chains below all came from one sample that was sequenced in a study of CD8 T cells in ankylosing spondylitis. Via MiXCR, TCRdb re-called the 5' RACE reads, giving one row per CDR3 protein. The data contain 240,000 or so distinct CDR3 sequences, around 9.1% of them singletons. The sequenced sample consisted of blood, either unsorted or a sorted T cell fraction (not recorded which). These receptors came from a male donor with ankylosing spondylitis or in good health (not recorded which).

This clonotype was counted between two and nine times. The chain recombines TRBV20-1 with TRBJ2-4; the D gene is possibly TRBD2 (6 bases). This CDR3 is built from 14 residues. V dropped 2 bases and J dropped 6 bases, with 14 bases sitting between them. Looked up from germline, CDR1 is DFQATT and CDR2 is SNEGSKA (reference sequence). CDR3 amino acids: CSARIGTLPNIQYF. The CDR3 bases are TGCAGTGCTAGAATCGGGACTCTCCCAAACATTCAGTACTTC.

This clonotype was picked up many times. V usage is TRBV5-1 and J usage is TRBJ1-6, with D uncertain. V lost 2 bases and J 10 bases, leaving 10 bases between the germline ends. Germline V gives CDR1 SGHRS, CDR2 YFSETQ. This CDR3 has 13 amino acids. CDR3 sequence reads: CASSFSEESPLHF. The CDR3 bases are TGCGCCAGCAGCTTTTCGGAAGAGTCACCCCTCCACTTT.

This sequence joins TRBV3-1 and TRBJ1-2, with D hard to call. The CDR3 loop spans 15 amino acids. Germline lookup yields CDR1 LGHDT and CDR2 YNNKEL (reference sequence). Between the trimmed V and J ends, which lost 2 bases and 8 bases, there was a span of 18 bases. Here the CDR3 DNA reads TGTGCCAGCAGCCAATCCTCTGGGCCCATGGGGGGCTACACCTTC. It codes for CASSQSSGPMGGYTF.

This clonotype occurred many times. The chain joins TRBV20-1 to TRBJ2-1; D gene unclear. CDR3 size: 17 residues. Germline V gene sequence: CDR1 DFQATT, CDR2 SNEGSKA (reference sequence). V shed 4 bases and J shed 0 bases, with 19 bases lying between them. DNA of the CDR3: TGCAGTGCTAACGATCTTGACCCCGGGTCCTCCTACAATGAGCAGTTCTTC. It yields the protein CSANDLDPGSSYNEQFF.

There are many counts of this clonotype. This chain connects TRBV5-1 to TRBJ1-3, with D possibly matching TRBD1 (6 bases). Germline CDR1 is SGHRS and CDR2 is YFSETQ. The V end was cut by 0 bases, the J end by 4 bases, with 8 bases between. CDR3 length: 14 residues. The CDR3 region has the DNA TGCGCCAGCAGCTTGGGGGGGCTCGGAAACACCATATATTTT. Its protein is CASSLGGLGNTIYF.

This clonotype was found many times. The chain carries TRBV5-1 and TRBJ2-3, with 7 positions matching TRBD2. V dropped 3 bases and J dropped 6; count of bases not matched to a gene: 13. The CDR3 has 16 amino acids. The germline gives CDR1 SGHRS, CDR2 YFSETQ. CDR3 coding DNA: TGCGCCAGCAGCTCCCAGGGCAGCGGGGTAGGTGATACGCAGTATTTT. Translated, it gives CASSSQGSGVGDTQYF.

This clonotype was picked up many times. This chain uses TRBV20-1 with TRBJ1-4; 8 positions agree with TRBD1. CDR1 is DFQATT and CDR2 is SNEGSKA in the germline V gene (reference sequence). After removal of 2 bases from V and 8 bases from J, the junction contained 7 bases not matched to a gene. This CDR3 is 14 amino acids long. The CDR3: CSARKGQGWEKLFF. For the CDR3, the DNA is TGCAGTGCTAGAAAAGGACAGGGTTGGGAAAAACTGTTTTTT.

This clonotype was recorded many times. V and J are TRBV20-1 and TRBJ2-1; D may be TRBD1 (5 bases). Germline V gene lookup returns CDR1 DFQATT and CDR2 SNEGSKA (reference sequence). This CDR3 spans 15 amino acids. Trimming stripped 4 bases from V and 8 bases from J, with 21 bases between. The CDR3 bases are TGCAGTGCTACCCAAGAAGGGGAAGATATCGATGAGCAGTTCTTC. This translates into CSATQEGEDIDEQFF.

For this clonotype: A much more abundant neighbour one base away suggests this may be a read error. The gene calls are TRBV29-1 and TRBJ1-3; D unclear. Looked up from germline, CDR1 is SQVTM and CDR2 is ANQGSEA. The CDR3 length is 15 residues. V was trimmed by 7 bases and J by 0 bases, leaving 16 bases between them. This CDR3 is CSALLVSGSGNTIYF. CDR3 nucleotides: TGCAGCGCACTATTGGTTTCGGGCTCTGGAAACACCATATATTTT.

This clonotype appeared many times. V usage is TRBV12-3 or TRBV12-4 and J usage is TRBJ2-4; either TRBD1 or TRBD2 may fit D (5 bases each). Trimming shortened V by 6 bases and J by 5 bases, and 17 bases separated the two germline ends. The CDR3 has 15 amino acids. The CDR3 DNA sequence: TGTGCCAGCAGCCTACTAGGGGTGGAAGAAAACATTCAGTACTTC. Its protein product is CASSLLGVEENIQYF.

In its sample, this clonotype was seen many times. This rearrangement joins TRBV20-1 to TRBJ2-7, with 8 positions matching TRBD2. This CDR3 comprises 14 residues. V trimming: 5 bases; J trimming: 2 bases; junction bases outside the gene matches: 8. Germline-derived CDR1 and CDR2 are DFQATT and SNEGSKA (reference sequence). CDR3 loop: CSAYIAGRPYEQYF. The CDR3 DNA sequence: TGCAGTGCTTATATAGCGGGACGTCCCTACGAGCAGTACTTC.

This clonotype was counted many times. The chain couples TRBV10-3 to TRBJ2-3; the D gene is possibly TRBD2 (6 bases). Trimming shortened V by 11 bases and J by 0 bases, and 15 bases separated the two germline ends. The CDR3 consists of 14 residues. CDR1 and CDR2 from the germline V gene are ENHRY and SYGVKD. CDR3 amino acids: CAASAGSSTDTQYF. In DNA, the CDR3 is TGTGCCGCATCTGCCGGGAGTAGCACAGATACGCAGTATTTT.

J is TRBJ2-1 and V is TRBV5-1; no firm D call. Germline CDR1 is SGHRS and CDR2 is YFSETQ. V lost 0 bases, J lost 3 bases, and 7 bases lay in between. This CDR3 spans 14 amino acids. The CDR3 is CASSLARGYNEQFF. For the CDR3, the DNA is TGCGCCAGCAGCTTGGCCCGAGGCTACAATGAGCAGTTCTTC. Filled out from reference TRBV5-1 and TRBJ2-1, the complete variable domain reads KAGVTQTPRYLIKTRGQQVTLSCSPISGHRSVSWYQQTPGQGLQFLFEYFSETQRNKGNFPGRFSGRQFSNSRSEMNVSTLELGDSALYLCASSLARGYNEQFFGPGTRLTVL.

This chain joins TRBV7-2 and TRBJ2-5; 10 bases match TRBD2. Germline trimming cut 0 bases from V and 6 bases from J; bases unmatched to any gene: 7. From germline, CDR1 is SGHTA and CDR2 FQGNSA. The CDR3 loop spans 16 amino acids. As DNA, the CDR3 is TGTGCCAGCAGCTTAGCGGCTAGCGGGAGCGGAAAGACCCAGTACTTC. This translates into CASSLAASGSGKTQYF.

This clonotype was counted between two and nine times. The chain recombines TRBV30 with TRBJ2-2; D gene ambiguous. The V end was cut by 4 bases, the J end by 1 base, with 13 bases between. This CDR3 region has 15 residues. Per germline, CDR1 GTSNPN and CDR2 SVGIG (reference sequence). The CDR3 reads CAWTTLLLNTGELFF. The CDR3 DNA reads as TGTGCCTGGACCACTCTGCTTTTGAACACCGGGGAGCTGTTTTTT.

This clonotype was detected ten times or more. The chain combines TRBV7-9 with TRBJ1-2; 10 nucleotides match TRBD1. The CDR3 is made up of 14 amino acids. CDR1 SEHNR and CDR2 FQNEAQ come from the germline V gene (reference sequence). With V trimmed by 1 base and J by 7 bases, 3 bases remained unmatched. The CDR3 loop reads CASSLVRDRGGYTF. CDR3 nucleotides: TGTGCCAGCAGCTTAGTCCGGGACAGGGGTGGCTACACCTTC. Full variable domain (outside the CDR3, taken from reference TRBV7-9 and TRBJ1-2): DTGVSQNPRHKITKRGQNVTFRCDPISEHNRLYWYRQTLGQGPEFLTYFQNEAQLEKSRLLSDRFSAERPKGSFSTLEIQRTEQGDSAMYLCASSLVRDRGGYTFGSGTRLTVV.